These 25 T cell receptor beta chains share one sample of origin, sequenced in a study of CD8 T cells in ankylosing spondylitis. A single record per CDR3 protein comes from TCRdb applying MiXCR to the 5' RACE reads. Among 85,000 to 100,000 distinct CDR3 sequences, 8% to 10% were seen once, and the ten largest hold around a tenth. Sequencing was done on a sample of blood, either unsorted or a sorted T cell fraction (not recorded which). Every receptor here comes from a male donor with ankylosing spondylitis or in good health (not recorded which).

This clonotype was counted ten times or more. The J gene is TRBJ2-7, the V gene TRBV5-1, with no clear D. The CDR3 covers 13 residues. Germline CDR1 is SGHRS and CDR2 is YFSETQ. The germline V and J ends were trimmed by 1 base and 2 bases, with 7 bases remaining between them. Here the CDR3 DNA reads TGCGCCAGCAGCTTGAGCTCCACCTACGAGCAGTACTTC. Encoded protein: CASSLSSTYEQYF.

Of note for this clonotype: This clone may be a read error of a much larger clone one base away. V is TRBV29-1 and J is TRBJ2-2; D is possibly TRBD2 (5 bases). Germline V CDR1 and CDR2: SQVTM, ANQGSEA. This CDR3 is built from 14 residues. CDR3 sequence: CSAVPSRNTGEPFF. The CDR3 DNA is TGCAGCGCAGTCCCCAGCAGAAACACCGGGGAGCCGTTTTTT.

The table lists this clonotype with many counts. The CDR3, as DNA: TGTGCCAGCAGTTATAACCCCGGCCCGGAACCCTACGAGCAGTACTTC. It is translated as CASSYNPGPEPYEQYF. This rearrangement joins TRBV6-6 to TRBJ2-7, with D hard to call. The CDR3 totals 16 residues. Trimming stripped 3 bases from V and 2 bases from J, with 17 bases between. Germline V gene sequence: CDR1 MNHNY, CDR2 SVGAGI (reference sequence).

This clonotype showed up many times. The rearrangement links TRBV27 to TRBJ1-1; TRBD1 is a possible D gene (6 bases). Germline-derived CDR1 and CDR2 are MNHEY and SMNVEV (reference sequence). CDR3 size: 14 residues. V was shortened by 4 bases and J by 1 base, with 10 bases between the two germline ends. In DNA form, the CDR3 reads TGTGCCAGCAGTTCGCAGACAGGGAACACTGAAGCTTTCTTT. Translation: CASSSQTGNTEAFF.

For this clonotype: A read error may be the cause here, since a much bigger clone is one base away. The CDR3 bases are TGCAGCGTTGGAGGGGGTCAGAGCTACACCTTC. Protein: CSVGGGQSYTF. This chain links TRBV29-1 with TRBJ1-2, with TRBD1 as a possible D gene (6 bases). The CDR3 consists of 11 residues. Germline CDR1 is SQVTM and CDR2 is ANQGSEA. V lost 4 bases, J lost 9 bases, and 12 bases lay in between.

This clonotype was picked up a small number of times. Here the CDR3 reads CSAWGGISYGYTF. DNA for the CDR3: TGCAGTGCTTGGGGAGGGATTAGCTATGGCTACACCTTC. The genes are TRBV20-1 and TRBJ1-2; the D is unclear. CDR1 and CDR2 (germline): DFQATT, SNEGSKA (reference sequence). Between the trimmed V and J ends, which lost 5 bases and 4 bases, there was a span of 14 bases. The CDR3 covers 13 residues.

The chain uses TRBV18 and TRBJ2-2, with D uncertain. This CDR3 comprises 17 residues. The ends were cut back, 4 bases at V and 0 bases at J, with 15 bases in the middle. Germline-derived CDR1 and CDR2 are KGHSH and LQKENI. Written as DNA, the CDR3 is TGTGCCAGCTCACTCAGGAGTGACCCATCGAACACCGGGGAGCTGTTTTTT. Amino acid sequence: CASSLRSDPSNTGELFF.

At least ten counts were recorded for this clonotype. This chain uses TRBV27 with TRBJ1-2, with D perhaps matching TRBD1 (5 bases). Per the germline V gene, CDR1 is MNHEY and CDR2 is SMNVEV (reference sequence). This CDR3 contains 15 residues. Trimming removed 4 bases at V and 2 bases at J, with 14 bases between. The DNA of the CDR3 is TGTGCCAGCAGTTCCGCTCTCCGGGACAACTATGGCTACACCTTC. It translates to CASSSALRDNYGYTF.

This clonotype was recorded many times. The V call is TRBV6-6, the J call TRBJ1-2, with D perhaps matching TRBD1 (6 bases). This CDR3 comprises 14 residues. Between the trimmed V and J ends, which lost 0 bases and 8 bases, there was a span of 13 bases. Germline CDR1 reads MNHNY; CDR2 reads SVGAGI (reference sequence). In nucleotides, the CDR3 is TGTGCCAGCAGTTACTCCGGGGACATAGGAGGCTACACCTTC. Encoded protein: CASSYSGDIGGYTF.

This clonotype was seen repeatedly, ten times or more. The gene calls are TRBV20-1 and TRBJ2-1; D uncertain. This CDR3 region has 10 residues. V was cut by 1 base and J by 12 bases, with 7 bases left in between. Per the germline V gene, CDR1 is DFQATT and CDR2 is SNEGSKA (reference sequence). The CDR3 bases are TGCAGTGCTAGAGGGTTTGGGCAGTTCTTC. It codes for CSARGFGQFF.

The chain has TRBV7-2 and TRBJ1-5; no clear D gene. Per germline, CDR1 SGHTA and CDR2 FQGNSA. V lost 2 bases and J lost 2, with 13 bases in between. This CDR3 has 16 residues. The CDR3 sequence is CASSLLVGQGNQPQHF. Written as DNA, the CDR3 is TGTGCCAGCAGCTTATTGGTAGGGCAGGGCAATCAGCCCCAGCATTTT.

The chain couples TRBV2 to TRBJ1-2; 8 nucleotides align to TRBD1. This CDR3 comprises 14 residues. Germline V lookup: CDR1 SNHLY, CDR2 FYNNEI. Germline trimming cut 6 bases from V and 6 bases from J; bases unmatched to any gene: 9. CDR3 in DNA: TGTGCCAGCAGCTCAGGGGGCGGCTCGGATGGCTACACCTTC. It codes for CASSSGGGSDGYTF.

This clonotype was seen repeatedly, ten times or more. V usage is TRBV6-5 and J usage is TRBJ1-5, with no clear D. In germline, CDR1 is MNHEY, CDR2 SVGAGI. The CDR3 covers 12 residues. Trimming left V 6 bases short and J 2 bases short, with 5 bases between. The CDR3 DNA reads as TGTGCCAGCAGGAAAGGCAATCAGCCCCAGCATTTT. It codes for CASRKGNQPQHF.

This clonotype was seen at least ten times. The gene calls are TRBV29-1 and TRBJ2-5; 9 bases agree with TRBD2. V shed 6 bases and J 5 bases; nucleotides not matched to a gene: 10. CDR1 is SQVTM and CDR2 is ANQGSEA in the germline V gene. There are 14 residues in the CDR3. The CDR3 is CSVDGTSLRETQYF. The DNA of the CDR3 is TGCAGCGTCGATGGGACTAGCCTTAGGGAGACCCAGTACTTC.

The table lists this clonotype with many counts. The V and J genes are TRBV20-1 and TRBJ2-1, with unresolved D. From germline, CDR1 is DFQATT and CDR2 SNEGSKA (reference sequence). This CDR3 comprises 12 residues. Trimming removed 3 bases at V and 4 bases at J, with 7 bases between. The CDR3 reads CSASLGYNEQFF. CDR3 nucleotide sequence: TGCAGTGCTAGTCTTGGATACAATGAGCAGTTCTTC.

The sample holds many counts of this clonotype. The chain couples TRBV3-1 to TRBJ1-5; D is uncertain. The CDR3 has 14 residues. V shed 2 bases and J shed 9 bases, with 14 bases lying between them. CDR1 and CDR2 from the germline V gene are LGHDT and YNNKEL (reference sequence). The CDR3 DNA sequence: TGTGCCAGCAGCCAAAGTCCCGTAGGCGGGCCCCAGCATTTT. It is translated as CASSQSPVGGPQHF.

This clonotype has at least ten counts. This rearrangement joins TRBV5-5 to TRBJ2-3; D ambiguous. The CDR3 has 14 residues. Per the germline V gene, CDR1 is SGHKS and CDR2 is YYEKEE (reference sequence). V was clipped by 0 bases and J by 4 bases, with 9 bases between them. Here the CDR3 DNA reads TGTGCCAGCAGCTTGGGAGGTCTCTCAGATACGCAGTATTTT. It translates to CASSLGGLSDTQYF.

The V call is TRBV12-3 or TRBV12-4, the J call TRBJ2-4, with 7 nucleotides matching TRBD1. This CDR3 has 14 residues. V was clipped by 5 bases and J by 8 bases; unmatched bases: 9. This chain's CDR3 is CASSPRQGEYIQYF. DNA of the CDR3: TGTGCCAGCAGTCCGAGACAGGGCGAGTACATTCAGTACTTC.

The sample holds a few counts of this clonotype. The chain recombines TRBV18 with TRBJ1-3; a weak D match, TRBD1 (6 bases). The V end lost 3 bases, the J end lost 3 bases, and 12 bases lay between the germline ends. From germline, CDR1 is KGHSH and CDR2 LQKENI. There are 15 residues in the CDR3. The CDR3 coding sequence is TGTGCCAGCTCACCGACTCAGGGGCGTGGAAACACCATATATTTT. This gives the protein CASSPTQGRGNTIYF.

This clonotype was counted at least ten times. This chain connects TRBV12-3 or TRBV12-4 to TRBJ2-7, with 11 bases aligning to TRBD2. This CDR3 spans 18 amino acids. Trimming removed 8 bases from V and 6 bases from J; junction bases left unmatched: 21. As DNA, the CDR3 is TGTGCCAGCGCCACTACATCTCTACTAGCGGGAGTTTTTAGCGAGCAGTACTTC. Protein: CASATTSLLAGVFSEQYF.

As to this clonotype: This could be a read error, since a much larger clone is one nucleotide away. The chain uses TRBV7-2 and TRBJ2-7; D ambiguous. The CDR3 is made up of 14 amino acids. Germline V gene sequence: CDR1 SGHTA, CDR2 FQGNSA. The CDR3 bases are TGTGGCAGCAGCTTTTCGGCGCCTACCTACGAGCAGTACTTC. This sequence encodes CGSSFSAPTYEQYF.

This clonotype has more than one count but fewer than ten. This chain uses TRBV5-4 with TRBJ1-5; TRBD1 matches 10 bases. V lost 0 bases and J lost 6; bases outside the gene matches: 3. The CDR3 runs 15 residues. Germline V gene sequence: CDR1 SGHNT, CDR2 YYREEE (reference sequence). The CDR3 region is CASSLGGQGGQPQHF. The CDR3 DNA is TGTGCCAGCAGCTTGGGTGGACAGGGGGGTCAGCCCCAGCATTTT.

This clonotype was observed many times. V usage is TRBV2 and J usage is TRBJ2-4; tentative D call: TRBD1 (5 bases). Trimming left V 4 bases short and J 9 bases short, with 10 bases between. The CDR3 has 12 residues. The germline gives CDR1 SNHLY, CDR2 FYNNEI. The DNA of the CDR3 is TGTGCCAGCAGTGTGGTAGGGGTCATTCAGTACTTC. As protein: CASSVVGVIQYF. Using reference TRBV2 and TRBJ2-4 for the parts outside the CDR3, the full variable domain is EPEVTQTPSHQVTQMGQEVILRCVPISNHLYFYWYRQILGQKVEFLVSFYNNEISEKSEIFDDQFSVERPDGSNFTLKIRSTKLEDSAMYFCASSVVGVIQYFGAGTRLSVL.

The V gene is TRBV27, the J gene TRBJ2-3; no firm D call. Per the germline V gene, CDR1 is MNHEY and CDR2 is SMNVEV (reference sequence). This CDR3 spans 13 amino acids. Trimming removed 2 bases from V and 3 bases from J, with 6 bases in between. The CDR3 region has the DNA TGTGCCAGCAGTTTACTAGGAACAGATACGCAGTATTTT. This gives the protein CASSLLGTDTQYF.

In this sample, this clonotype turned up many times. This chain connects TRBV10-3 to TRBJ2-1, with 8 bases identical to TRBD2. CDR1 is ENHRY, CDR2 SYGVKD, per germline. The trim removed 0 bases at V and 4 bases at J, leaving 2 bases unmatched. This CDR3 contains 15 residues. The CDR3 spells CAISESGGRYNEQFF. CDR3 in DNA: TGTGCCATCAGTGAGTCGGGCGGGAGGTACAATGAGCAGTTCTTC.